Listed below are T cell receptor beta chains from one sample, sequenced in a study of beta chain features in type 1 diabetes. TCRdb keeps only in-frame clones here, not all; method: immunoSEQ multiplex PCR. The sample consists of about 160,000 clones, less than 9.5% of them appearing once. What was sequenced was central memory CD4+ T cells from blood. The receptors shown here come from a middle-aged woman with type 1 diabetes. The CDR3 runs from the conserved cysteine through the conserved F or W. The D gene is left open where the match is weak. Size is omitted from some rows. Given values are once, few, many or a class for expanded clones.

TRBV20-1	.	.	TRBJ1-1	CSASRFREAFF	TGCAGTGCCAGCAGGTTTAGAGAAGCTTTCTTT
TRBV11-2	.	.	TRBJ2-3	CASSRLGYSGTDTQYF	TGTGCCAGCAGCCGATTAGGATATTCAGGGACAGATACGCAGTATTTT
TRBV18	TRBD2	.	TRBJ2-3	CASSPPGLARRSTDTQYF	TGTGCCAGCTCACCACCGGGACTAGCGAGAAGAAGCACAGATACGCAGTATTTT
TRBV7-6	.	.	TRBJ1-1	CASSLGSGTEAFF	TGTGCCAGCAGCCTCGGTTCGGGGACTGAAGCTTTCTTT
TRBV2	.	few	TRBJ2-7	CASKMGSSSYEQYF	TGTGCCAGCAAAATGGGGAGCAGTTCCTACGAGCAGTACTTC
TRBV18	.	.	TRBJ2-1	CASSPRGISSYNEQFF	TGTGCCAGCTCACCACGCGGGATATCCTCCTACAATGAGCAGTTCTTC
TRBV20-1	.	few	TRBJ2-5	CSSRETQYF	TGCAGCTCGAGGGAGACCCAGTACTTC
TRBV30	.	.	TRBJ1-5	CAWSGQGWQPQHF	TGTGCCTGGAGCGGCCAGGGCTGGCAGCCCCAGCATTTT
TRBV2	.	many	TRBJ1-5	CASRWGQGVGQPQHF	TGTGCCAGCAGGTGGGGGCAAGGAGTCGGTCAGCCCCAGCATTTT
TRBV29-1	.	few	TRBJ1-1	CSVAGPRMNTEAFF	TGCAGCGTTGCAGGTCCCCGGATGAACACTGAAGCTTTCTTT
TRBV7-3	.	.	TRBJ2-1	CASSSRESPGNEQFF	TGTGCCAGCAGCTCACGGGAGTCCCCCGGCAATGAGCAGTTCTTC
TRBV7-2	.	.	TRBJ2-3	CASSLNQADTQYF	TGTGCCAGCAGCTTGAATCAGGCAGATACGCAGTATTTT
TRBV30	.	.	TRBJ2-7	CAWSEAWEQYF	TGTGCCTGGAGTGAAGCTTGGGAGCAGTACTTC
TRBV18	.	.	TRBJ2-1	CASSPRGNHEQFF	TGTGCCAGCTCACCAAGGGGGAACCATGAGCAGTTCTTC
TRBV6-6	.	few	TRBJ1-5	CASSLDWGGDQPQHF	TGTGCCAGCAGTTTAGATTGGGGGGGGGATCAGCCCCAGCATTTT
TRBV7-2	TRBD1	few	TRBJ1-1	CASSPRGPMNTEAFF	TGTGCCAGCAGCCCGAGGGGGCCTATGAACACTGAAGCTTTCTTT
TRBV13	TRBD1	.	TRBJ2-5	CASSQTEQLLHRGTQYF	TGTGCCAGCAGCCAAACAGAACAGTTACTCCACAGGGGGACCCAGTACTTC
TRBV7-2	TRBD2	.	TRBJ2-5	CASSLAATSGAETQYF	TGTGCCAGCAGCTTAGCCGCGACTAGCGGGGCAGAGACCCAGTACTTC
TRBV20-1	.	few	TRBJ2-7	CSAVRESEQYF	TGCAGTGCCGTCCGAGAGAGCGAGCAGTACTTC
TRBV10-3	.	.	TRBJ1-1	CAITARQLDTEAFF	TGTGCCATCACCGCCCGACAGTTAGACACTGAAGCTTTCTTT
TRBV5-4	.	.	TRBJ2-1	CASSQDTSEQFF	TGTGCCAGCAGCCAGGACACGTCCGAGCAGTTCTTC
TRBV29-1	.	.	TRBJ1-2	CSVVKDAGNYGYTF	TGCAGCGTTGTCAAAGATGCAGGGAACTATGGCTACACCTTC
TRBV27	.	.	TRBJ2-5	CASSLSRQHQETQYF	TGTGCCAGCAGTTTATCCCGACAGCACCAAGAGACCCAGTACTTC
TRBV5-4	TRBD1	.	TRBJ1-1	CASSAQQGAAAEAFF	TGTGCCAGCAGCGCCCAACAGGGGGCGGCGGCTGAAGCTTTCTTT
TRBV28	.	.	TRBJ1-1	CASSPRQAVNTEAFF	TGTGCCAGCAGTCCCCGACAGGCGGTGAACACTGAAGCTTTCTTT
TRBV7-9	.	few	TRBJ2-5	CASSLSIQETQYF	TGTGCCAGCAGCTTAAGCATCCAAGAGACCCAGTACTTC
TRBV2	.	.	TRBJ1-2	CASSEGQNYGYTF	TGTGCCAGCAGTGAAGGACAGAACTATGGCTACACCTTC
TRBV14	TRBD1	.	TRBJ2-5	CASSRWDRGAGETQYF	TGTGCCAGCAGCCGGTGGGACAGGGGCGCGGGAGAGACCCAGTACTTC
TRBV7-3	.	.	TRBJ1-1	CASSQGSPQLGEAFF	TGTGCCAGCAGCCAAGGGAGTCCCCAGTTAGGTGAAGCTTTCTTT
TRBV4-3	TRBD1	few	TRBJ1-2	CASSNDRGYGYTF	TGCGCCAGCAGCAACGACAGGGGCTATGGCTACACCTTC
TRBV15	TRBD2	.	TRBJ2-7	CATSSLAGAAYEQYF	TGTGCCACCAGTTCTCTAGCGGGGGCCGCCTACGAGCAGTACTTC
TRBV28	TRBD2	few	TRBJ2-1	CASSLISGGSYNEQFF	TGTGCCAGCAGTTTGATAAGCGGGGGGTCCTACAATGAGCAGTTCTTC
TRBV9	TRBD1	.	TRBJ2-2	CASSLRQGAVGELFF	TGTGCCAGCAGCCTCAGACAGGGGGCGGTCGGGGAGCTGTTTTTT
TRBV7-9	.	many	TRBJ2-3	CASILARQGNTDTQYF	TGTGCCAGCATCCTAGCGCGCCAGGGTAACACAGATACGCAGTATTTT
TRBV11-2	TRBD1	.	TRBJ2-6	CASSILPGGSGANVLTF	TGTGCCAGCAGCATTCTACCAGGGGGCTCTGGGGCCAACGTCCTGACTTTC
TRBV27	TRBD1	.	TRBJ2-7	CASSPDRGGYEQYF	TGTGCCAGCAGTCCGGACAGGGGGGGGTACGAGCAGTACTTC
TRBV7-9	.	many	TRBJ2-7	CASTTGTVEQYF	TGTGCCAGCACCACCGGGACTGTCGAGCAGTACTTC
TRBV5-6	.	.	TRBJ1-2	CASSWEVDYGYTF	TGTGCCAGCAGCTGGGAGGTGGACTATGGCTACACCTTC
TRBV5-1	.	.	TRBJ2-5	CASYRGGETQYF	TGCGCCAGCTACCGTGGGGGGGAGACCCAGTACTTC
TRBV30	.	few	TRBJ2-7	CAWNRQGNSYEQYF	TGTGCCTGGAATCGGCAGGGGAATTCCTACGAGCAGTACTTC
TRBV4-2	.	.	TRBJ2-1	CASSFSGSYNEQFF	TGTGCCAGCAGCTTTAGCGGCTCCTACAATGAGCAGTTCTTC
TRBV6-5	TRBD1	few	TRBJ1-5	CASSPGGTGQPQHF	TGTGCCAGCAGTCCAGGGGGCACCGGTCAGCCCCAGCATTTT
TRBV4-3	TRBD1	few	TRBJ2-4	CASSQGTENIQYF	TGCGCCAGCAGCCAGGGGACAGAAAACATTCAGTACTTC
TRBV5-4	TRBD1	.	TRBJ2-7	CASKTGQGRGEQYF	TGTGCCAGCAAGACGGGACAGGGGCGAGGCGAGCAGTACTTC